Listed below are T cell receptor beta chains from one sample, sequenced in a study of blood T cell repertoires in COVID-19. This table comes from immunoSEQ multiplex PCR, and its TCRdb copy is limited to in-frame clones, with some not included. The profile shows 110,000 to 150,000 clones, 75% to 85% of them singletons. What was sequenced was peripheral blood. The receptors originated from a man aged 45-60 years with acute or convalescent COVID-19. CDR3s include the opening cysteine and the closing phenylalanine or tryptophan. D genes are given only for firm matches. Some rows have no size entry. The others give once, few or many, or a class for an expanded clone.

d_gene,v_gene,abundance,j_gene,CDR3nt,CDR3aa
TRBD1,TRBV7-9,NA,TRBJ1-4,TGTGCCAGCAGCTTAGGTCGGACAGGGTGGTCTAATGAAAAACTGTTTTTT,CASSLGRTGWSNEKLFF
TRBD1,TRBV27,NA,TRBJ1-5,TGTGCCAGCGCCTCTGACAGGGTAAATCAGCCCCAGCATTTT,CASASDRVNQPQHF
TRBD1,TRBV5-1,NA,TRBJ2-5,TGCGCCAGCGCCCTCAGGGACAGCCTAACGGAGACCCAGTACTTC,CASALRDSLTETQYF
TRBD2,TRBV7-9,NA,TRBJ2-7,TGTGCCAGCAGCACCGGGAGCGGGGGGGACTCCTACGAGCAGTACTTC,CASSTGSGGDSYEQYF
TRBD1,TRBV5-4,NA,TRBJ2-7,TGTGCCAGCAGCTTTGGGACAGGGGGGTCCTACGAGCAGTACTTC,CASSFGTGGSYEQYF
NA,TRBV5-1,once,TRBJ2-3,TGCGCCAGCAGCCCGCGACAGGTCTCAGATACGCAGTATTTT,CASSPRQVSDTQYF
NA,TRBV5-4,NA,TRBJ2-7,TGTGCCAGCAGCTCCCGACTAGAAAGGTCCTACGAGCAGTACTTC,CASSSRLERSYEQYF
NA,TRBV5-1,once,TRBJ2-5,TGCGCCAGCAGCTTGGATGTGGCTGAGACCCAGTACTTC,CASSLDVAETQYF
NA,TRBV7-3,NA,TRBJ2-2,TGTGCCAGCAGCCCGAGTATCACCGGGGAGCTGTTTTTT,CASSPSITGELFF
TRBD1,TRBV6-6,NA,TRBJ2-5,TGTGCCAGCAGTTACGCGACAGGGGGTGGCGAGACCCAGTACTTC,CASSYATGGGETQYF
TRBD1,TRBV11-2,NA,TRBJ1-5,TGTGCCAGCAGCTTAGAGACAGGGGTGGTACAGCCCCAGCATTTT,CASSLETGVVQPQHF
TRBD1,TRBV11-2,NA,TRBJ1-1,TGTGCCAGCAGCCCCACCTGGACAGGCGGGACTGAAGCTTTCTTT,CASSPTWTGGTEAFF
TRBD2,TRBV7-9,NA,TRBJ2-1,TGTGCCAGCAGCCTCGAACCGGGACTAGCGGACAATGAGCAGTTCTTC,CASSLEPGLADNEQFF
TRBD2,TRBV7-2,NA,TRBJ2-1,TGTGCCAGCAGCCCCCGGACTAGCGGAGGCTACAATGAGCAGTTCTTC,CASSPRTSGGYNEQFF
TRBD2,TRBV2,NA,TRBJ2-3,TGTGCCAGCCCGGGGACTAGCAACGCAGATACGCAGTATTTT,CASPGTSNADTQYF
TRBD1,TRBV6-5,NA,TRBJ1-1,TGTGCCAGCAGTTTGGACAGGGCGGGTGAAGCTTTCTTT,CASSLDRAGEAFF
TRBD1,TRBV7-2,NA,TRBJ1-2,TGTGCCAGCAGTTCATACGGGACAGAACATGGCTACACCTTC,CASSSYGTEHGYTF
NA,TRBV2,NA,TRBJ2-3,TGTGCCAGCAGTGATCGGGAAGTCACCTACACAGATACGCAGTATTTT,CASSDREVTYTDTQYF
TRBD2,TRBV9,NA,TRBJ2-3,TGTGCCAGCAGCGGACAAGCGGGAGTTGGGGATACGCAGTATTTT,CASSGQAGVGDTQYF
TRBD1,TRBV7-3,NA,TRBJ1-2,TGTGCCAGCAGCTCGGGACAGGGCTATGGCTACACCTTC,CASSSGQGYGYTF
NA,TRBV3-1/TRBV3-2,NA,TRBJ2-1,TGTGCCAGCAGCCAAAGTGGGAGGAACCTTTTCTACAATGAGCAGTTCTTC,CASSQSGRNLFYNEQFF
NA,TRBV5-1,NA,TRBJ1-4,TGCGCCAGCAGCATTCAGGGGATTGGATCAACTAATGAAAAACTGTTTTTT,CASSIQGIGSTNEKLFF
TRBD1,TRBV25-1,NA,TRBJ2-7,TGTGCCAGCAGTGAGGGACAGGGGTTGGACGAGCAGTACTTC,CASSEGQGLDEQYF
NA,TRBV3-1/TRBV3-2,NA,TRBJ2-5,TGTGCCAGCAGCCAAACAGGGCGGGGGTCCCGAGAGACCCAGTACTTC,CASSQTGRGSRETQYF
NA,TRBV7-9,NA,TRBJ1-2,TGTGCCAGCAGCCCCCAGGGAAACTATGGCTACACCTTC,CASSPQGNYGYTF
NA,TRBV7-9,once,TRBJ2-2,TGTGCCAGCAGCTTAGCAGGGGCTGTGGACACCGGGGAGCTGTTTTTT,CASSLAGAVDTGELFF
TRBD2,TRBV10-3,NA,TRBJ2-3,TGTGCCATCAGCCCGGGACTAGCGGGGGGAATCACAGATACGCAGTATTTT,CAISPGLAGGITDTQYF
NA,TRBV4-1,NA,TRBJ2-7,TGCGCCAGCAGCCAAGATCGCCTAGCGTCAGCCGAGCAGTACTTC,CASSQDRLASAEQYF
TRBD1,TRBV24-1,once,TRBJ2-3,TGTGCCACCAGTGGTCGGGACAGGGAAACAGATACGCAGTATTTT,CATSGRDRETDTQYF
NA,TRBV2,NA,TRBJ2-7,TGTGCCAGCAGTGAAGGGGTTAGCGACTCCTACGAGCAGTACTTC,CASSEGVSDSYEQYF
TRBD1,TRBV3-1/TRBV3-2,NA,TRBJ2-2,TGTGCCAGCAGCCGAGGGGACAGGGGCTCCGGGGAGCTGTTTTTT,CASSRGDRGSGELFF
NA,TRBV7-2,NA,TRBJ2-3,TGTGCCAGCAGACCCCTAGGGGGCACAGATACGCAGTATTTT,CASRPLGGTDTQYF
TRBD1,TRBV11-3,NA,TRBJ2-3,TGTGCCAGCAGCTTAGGACAGGGGGCCACAGATACGCAGTATTTT,CASSLGQGATDTQYF
TRBD1,TRBV24-1,NA,TRBJ2-2,TGTGCCACCAGTGAACGAAGGACAGGTAACACCGGGGAGCTGTTTTTT,CATSERRTGNTGELFF
TRBD1,TRBV20-1,NA,TRBJ1-5,TGCAGTGCTGGGGACAGGCCCCAGCATTTT,CSAGDRPQHF
TRBD1,TRBV18,once,TRBJ1-4,TGTGCCAGCTCCCCGCCGGGACAGGGAGGTGAAAAACTGTTTTTT,CASSPPGQGGEKLFF
TRBD1,TRBV5-1,NA,TRBJ2-2,TGCGCCAGCAGCTTGGCCATAGGGGGCGACGGGGAGCTGTTTTTT,CASSLAIGGDGELFF
NA,TRBV7-9,once,TRBJ1-2,TGTGCCAGCAGTGGACTACGTGGGCGCAACTATGGCTACACCTTC,CASSGLRGRNYGYTF
NA,TRBV24-1,NA,TRBJ2-7,TGTGCCACCAGTGATGTATTGGAGGAGCAGTACTTC,CATSDVLEEQYF
NA,TRBV5-1,NA,TRBJ2-1,TGCGCCAGCAGCTTGGCAGGGTTAAGTGAGCAGTTCTTC,CASSLAGLSEQFF
TRBD2,TRBV6-6,NA,TRBJ2-3,TGTGCCAGCAGCAGACGGGAGGTCGGGACAGATACGCAGTATTTT,CASSRREVGTDTQYF
TRBD1,TRBV6-5,NA,TRBJ1-2,TGTGCCAGCAGTTATTCACCAGCGCTGGCAGGGGGGGGCTACACCTTC,CASSYSPALAGGGYTF
TRBD2,TRBV29-1,NA,TRBJ2-5,TGCAGCGTTGGAATCGGCGGGAGGTCGGGGGAGACCCAGTACTTC,CSVGIGGRSGETQYF
NA,TRBV11-3,NA,TRBJ2-3,TGTGCCAGCAGCGCCTCGTGGGGGGGGCGGATAGATACGCAGTATTTT,CASSASWGGRIDTQYF
TRBD1,TRBV5-6,NA,TRBJ1-1,TGTGCCAGCACCGGTGACAGGGGGAACACTGAAGCTTTCTTT,CASTGDRGNTEAFF
NA,TRBV6-5,once,TRBJ2-1,TGTGCCAGCGGGGACACCTCCTACAATGAGCAGTTCTTC,CASGDTSYNEQFF
NA,TRBV7-8,NA,TRBJ2-3,TGTGCCAGCAGCTCTACTAGTCCGGATACGCAGTATTTT,CASSSTSPDTQYF
NA,TRBV6-5,NA,TRBJ1-2,TGTGCCCTCGACAGAATCCTCTATGGCTACACCTTC,CALDRILYGYTF
TRBD1,TRBV6-5,NA,TRBJ1-1,TGTGCCAGCAGTTACCAGGGACAGAGGAAGAACACTGAAGCTTTCTTT,CASSYQGQRKNTEAFF
NA,TRBV2,few,TRBJ1-2,TGTGCCAGCAGTGGTCCGGATGGAGCGTATGGCTACACCTTC,CASSGPDGAYGYTF
TRBD1,TRBV5-6,NA,TRBJ1-3,TGTGCCAGCAGCCCTGACAGGGCTGGAAACACCATATATTTT,CASSPDRAGNTIYF
NA,TRBV19,NA,TRBJ1-1,TGTGCCAGTAGCCCGATACAGGGAGGGTACACTGAAGCTTTCTTT,CASSPIQGGYTEAFF
NA,TRBV7-6,NA,TRBJ1-1,TGTGCCAGCAGCTTACAACAGGAGGGGACTGAAGCTTTCTTT,CASSLQQEGTEAFF
TRBD2,TRBV11-3,NA,TRBJ2-1,TGTGCCAGCGGTCCGCGGGAGACCTACAATGAGCAGTTCTTC,CASGPRETYNEQFF
NA,TRBV7-9,NA,TRBJ1-3,TGTGCCAGCAGCCTTTGGCCCCCATACGGAAACACCATATATTTT,CASSLWPPYGNTIYF